One T cell receptor (beta chain) is described in this entry. As yet, its antigen is unknown. This specimen includes other DNA sequences encoding the same CDR3. TCRdb's copy holds only in-frame clones and misses some; the assay was immunoSEQ multiplex PCR. Among under 2.5 million clones listed, approximately 90% were seen once. The data derive from a study of shared clonotypes between healthy human individuals. Study overall: The study used three CD4 naive, three CD4 memory, two CD8 naive and one CD8 memory plate per donor. General study results and limits: Naive CD4 clonotype sharing across several donors was about 5.3%. Naive subsets typically showed greater estimated richness than memory subsets.

The receptor's source is a man between 18 and 29 years old in good health. Some clones in this sample may be carry-over from other donors' samples. The material sequenced was naive CD4+ T cells from PBMCs. Regarding subset: CD45RA+ positively selected.

In nucleotides, the CDR3 is TGTGCCAGCAGCTTAGGGGGCGGGACAGATACGCAGTATTTT. Amino acid sequence: CASSLGGGTDTQYF. The V call is TRBV11-1, the J call TRBJ2-3; either TRBD1 or TRBD2 may supply D (5 bases each). V lost 1 base and J lost 3, with 8 bases in between. The CDR3 sequence is 14 residues long. Germline CDR1 and CDR2: SGHAT and FQDESV (reference sequence).